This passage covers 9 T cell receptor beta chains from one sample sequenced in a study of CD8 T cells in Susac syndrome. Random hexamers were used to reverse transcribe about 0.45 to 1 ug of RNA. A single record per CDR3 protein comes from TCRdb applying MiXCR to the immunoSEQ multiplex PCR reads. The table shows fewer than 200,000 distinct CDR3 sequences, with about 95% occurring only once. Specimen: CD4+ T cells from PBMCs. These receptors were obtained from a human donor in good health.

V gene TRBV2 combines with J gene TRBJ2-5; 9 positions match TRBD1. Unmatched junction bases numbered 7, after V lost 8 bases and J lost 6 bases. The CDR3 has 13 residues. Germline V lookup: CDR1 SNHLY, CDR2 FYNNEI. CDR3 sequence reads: CASGWDREKTQYF. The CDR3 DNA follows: TGTGCCAGCGGTTGGGACAGGGAGAAGACCCAGTACTTC.

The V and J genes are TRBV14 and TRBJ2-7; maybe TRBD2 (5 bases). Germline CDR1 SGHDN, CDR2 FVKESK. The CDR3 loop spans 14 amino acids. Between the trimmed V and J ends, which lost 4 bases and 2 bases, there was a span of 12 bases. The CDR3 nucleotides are TGTGCCAGCAGCCCCGGACTGTCCACCTACGAGCAGTACTTC. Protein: CASSPGLSTYEQYF.

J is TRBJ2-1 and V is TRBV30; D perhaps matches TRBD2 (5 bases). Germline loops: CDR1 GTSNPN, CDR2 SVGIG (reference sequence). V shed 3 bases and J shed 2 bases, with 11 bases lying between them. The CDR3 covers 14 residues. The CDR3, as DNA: TGTGCCTGGAGCGAAACGGGAACCTACAATGAGCAGTTCTTC. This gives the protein CAWSETGTYNEQFF.

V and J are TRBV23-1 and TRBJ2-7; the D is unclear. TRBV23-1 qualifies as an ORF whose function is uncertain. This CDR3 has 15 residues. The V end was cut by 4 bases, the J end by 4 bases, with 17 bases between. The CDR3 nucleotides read TGCGCCAGCAGTCCACAAGATCCTCCCGCATACGAGCAGTACTTC. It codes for CASSPQDPPAYEQYF.

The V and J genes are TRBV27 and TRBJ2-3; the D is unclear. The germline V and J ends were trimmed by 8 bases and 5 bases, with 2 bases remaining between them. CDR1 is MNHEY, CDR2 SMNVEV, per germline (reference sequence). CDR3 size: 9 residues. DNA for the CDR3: TGTGCCAGCCGAGATACGCAGTATTTT. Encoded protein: CASRDTQYF.

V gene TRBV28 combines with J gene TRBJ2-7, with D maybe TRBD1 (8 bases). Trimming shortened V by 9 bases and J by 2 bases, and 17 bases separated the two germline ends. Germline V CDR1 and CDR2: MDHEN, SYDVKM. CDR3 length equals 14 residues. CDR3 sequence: CASQGASGAYEQYF. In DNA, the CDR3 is TGTGCCAGTCAGGGGGCTAGCGGAGCCTACGAGCAGTACTTC.

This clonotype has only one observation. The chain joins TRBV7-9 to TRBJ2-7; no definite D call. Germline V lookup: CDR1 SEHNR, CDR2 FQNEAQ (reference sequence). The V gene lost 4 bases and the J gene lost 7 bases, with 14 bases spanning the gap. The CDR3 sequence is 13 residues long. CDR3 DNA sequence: TGTGCCAGCAGCTCAGACGGAGCTCGGGAGCAGTACTTC. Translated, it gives CASSSDGAREQYF.

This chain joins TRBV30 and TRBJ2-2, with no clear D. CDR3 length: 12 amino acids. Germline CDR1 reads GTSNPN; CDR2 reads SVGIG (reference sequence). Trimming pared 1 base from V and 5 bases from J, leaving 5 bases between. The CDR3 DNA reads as TGTGCCTGGAGTGGAGAAACCGGGGAGCTGTTTTTT. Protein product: CAWSGETGELFF. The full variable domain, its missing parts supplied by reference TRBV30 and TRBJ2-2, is SQTIHQWPATLVQPVGSPLSLECTVEGTSNPNLYWYRQAAGRGLQLLFYSVGIGQISSEVPQNLSASRPQDRQFILSSKKLLLSDSGFYLCAWSGETGELFFGEGSRLTVL.

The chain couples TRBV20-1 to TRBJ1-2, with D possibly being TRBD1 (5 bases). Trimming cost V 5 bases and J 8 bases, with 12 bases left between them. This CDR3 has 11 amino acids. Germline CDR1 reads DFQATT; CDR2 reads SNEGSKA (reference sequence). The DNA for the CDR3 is TGCAGTGCTCATCTGGGGCGCGGCTACACCTTC. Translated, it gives CSAHLGRGYTF.